This T cell receptor beta chain is from a study of cytomegalovirus exposure and HLA in healthy donors. Study-wide background: Among the 300 to 500 donors who were genotyped, roughly 76% fell in the genetic ancestry cluster that is associated with self-reported Caucasian donors.

The PCR made use of 60 Vbeta and 13 Jbeta primers. In the authors' workflow: In a later analysis, roughly 11 million of 75 million to 90 million unique beta chains occurred in at least two donors. Measured with immunoSEQ multiplex PCR; TCRdb has only the in-frame clones, and not every one. That table is the source of V, J and clone size, and D and trimming were worked out from the DNA. The profile shows some 210,000 clones, around 83% of them singletons. Study-wide points: The Asian-associated ancestry cluster reportedly had fewer N-insertions than the approximately 700-donor mean in a later analysis. Exclusion applied to some V segments, including TRBV6-2 and TRBV6-3, as they were indistinguishable.

Turning to this clone: Its antigen is unknown.

The CDR3 covers 15 residues. Germline V lookup: CDR1 SGHTA, CDR2 FQGNSA. Trimming removed 4 bases from V and 3 bases from J, with 12 bases in between. The chain is built from TRBV7-2 and TRBJ1-4, with D maybe TRBD1 (5 bases). Sequencing input: PBMCs. The sequence was obtained from a woman aged 50 to 65 in good health and CMV-seropositive. CDR3 region: CASSSVGGANEKLFF. CDR3 coding DNA: TGTGCCAGCAGCTCGGTTGGGGGGGCTAATGAAAAACTGTTTTTT.